This T cell receptor (beta chain) was recovered during a study of blood T cell repertoires in COVID-19. Study-level background: There were acute and convalescent COVID-19 samples, and they came from the United States, Italy and Spain. The cDNA or gDNA used as material had been derived from T cells, B-cell-depleted T cells, or PBMCs.

Original processing methods: Reference gene primer amplification in the assay estimated nucleated cell counts. This table comes from immunoSEQ multiplex PCR, and its TCRdb copy is limited to in-frame clones, with some not included. V and J calls and clone size come straight from that table; D and trimming were deduced from the DNA. The sample has about 300,000 clones; roughly 87% are singletons. Germline CDR1 SEHNR, CDR2 FQNEAQ (reference sequence). The CDR3 is made up of 14 amino acids. Trimming pared 6 bases from V and 2 bases from J, leaving 11 bases between. A word on this clone: The sample carries other DNA sequences with the same CDR3.

Material: peripheral blood. This sequence was found in a human donor in a cohort sampled during active COVID-19. This chain connects TRBV7-9 to TRBJ1-5; D is ambiguous. CDR3 sequence (DNA): TGTGCCAGCAGTTTCGGTCAGGGCAATCAGCCCCAGCATTTT. Translated: CASSFGQGNQPQHF.